One and the same sample provided the 10 T cell receptor beta chains below, sequenced in a study of yellow fever vaccine responses in identical twins. TCRdb reprocessed the RT-PCR reads via MiXCR and lists one record per CDR3 protein. The repertoire holds about 13,000 distinct CDR3 sequences, approximately 84% seen once, with around 1.7% in the top ten. The sample in question was T cells from blood (PBMCs), unsorted or a sorted subset (not recorded which), obtained before or after yellow fever vaccination (not recorded which). Source of these receptors: a woman aged 18-29 years who received the yellow fever vaccine.

This sequence joins TRBV29-1 and TRBJ2-7; D gene unclear. The germline CDR1 and CDR2 sequences are SQVTM and ANQGSEA. V lost 1 base to trimming and J lost 3 bases, with 10 bases between them. CDR3 length: 13 residues. The CDR3 bases are TGCAGCGTTGAAGGACTTGTCAACTACGAGCAGTACTTC. Amino acid sequence: CSVEGLVNYEQYF.

The V call is TRBV11-2, the J call TRBJ2-1, with D possibly TRBD2 on 5 matching bases. The CDR3 length is 14 residues. In germline, CDR1 is SGHAT, CDR2 FQNNGV. Trimming pared 5 bases from V and 4 bases from J, leaving 12 bases between. The CDR3 nucleotides read TGTGCCAGCAGCCCGAGCGGAACATACAATGAGCAGTTCTTC. Translation: CASSPSGTYNEQFF.

This clonotype was detected only once. The CDR3 region has the DNA TGCAGTGCTAGAGTCGGCCCGAACACTGAAGCTTTCTTT. It encodes CSARVGPNTEAFF. The chain uses TRBV20-1 and TRBJ1-1; D not certain. The length of the CDR3 is 13 residues. Germline V CDR1 and CDR2: DFQATT, SNEGSKA (reference sequence). V was pared by 1 base and J by 1 base, with 7 bases between.

For this clonotype: A read error may account for a junction end that differs from germline. The CDR3 DNA follows: TGTGCCAGCAGCCCAGCACTAGCGGGGGGCACCGGGGAGCTGTTTTTT. This codes for CASSPALAGGTGELFF. This sequence joins TRBV7-1 and TRBJ2-2; 12 nucleotides match TRBD2. TRBV7-1 is an open reading frame, and its role is uncertain. There are 16 residues in the CDR3.

This chain connects TRBV5-1 to TRBJ2-1; a possible D gene is TRBD1 (6 bases). The germline gives CDR1 SGHRS, CDR2 YFSETQ. Trimming took off 3 bases at V and 8 bases at J, with 15 bases between the two ends. The CDR3 runs 14 residues. As DNA, the CDR3 is TGCGCCAGCAGCTATGAAACAGGGAGCGATGAGCAGTTCTTC. As protein: CASSYETGSDEQFF.

V usage is TRBV2 and J usage is TRBJ2-1, with 8 bases matching TRBD2. The V and J ends lost 5 bases and 1 base, in that order; junction bases with no gene match: 4. Germline loops: CDR1 SNHLY, CDR2 FYNNEI. The CDR3 has 15 residues. The CDR3, as DNA: TGTGCCAGCAGTAGCGGGAGTTCATCCTACAATGAGCAGTTCTTC. Residues: CASSSGSSSYNEQFF. The variable domain in full, completed from reference TRBV2 and TRBJ2-1, reads EPEVTQTPSHQVTQMGQEVILRCVPISNHLYFYWYRQILGQKVEFLVSFYNNEISEKSEIFDDQFSVERPDGSNFTLKIRSTKLEDSAMYFCASSSGSSSYNEQFFGPGTRLTVL.

The rearrangement links TRBV29-1 to TRBJ2-2, with 8 bases matching TRBD2. CDR3 size: 16 residues. CDR1 SQVTM and CDR2 ANQGSEA come from the germline V gene. J lost 0 bases, V lost 5 bases, and 8 bases had no gene match. CDR3 coding DNA: TGCAGCGTTATTACCTTTAGCGGGGCGAACACCGGGGAGCTGTTTTTT. Amino acids: CSVITFSGANTGELFF.

This clonotype has only a few counts. This chain uses TRBV11-3 with TRBJ2-5; D is uncertain. Trimming shortened V by 3 bases and J by 1 base, and 15 bases separated the two germline ends. Germline V gene lookup returns CDR1 SGHNT and CDR2 YENEEA. This CDR3 region has 16 residues. The CDR3 sequence: CASSFRPLSGQETQYF. The CDR3 DNA follows: TGTGCCAGCAGCTTTAGACCCTTGAGTGGCCAAGAGACCCAGTACTTC.

The chain links TRBV7-2 to TRBJ1-1; TRBD1 might be the D (5 bases). Germline lookup yields CDR1 SGHTA and CDR2 FQGNSA. V was shortened by 5 bases and J by 7 bases, with 14 bases between the two germline ends. This CDR3 has 13 residues. CDR3 sequence (DNA): TGTGCCAGCAGCCCTGGGAGGGGTTATGAAGCTTTCTTT. Translated, it gives CASSPGRGYEAFF.

This rearrangement joins TRBV10-3 to TRBJ1-2, with TRBD1 matching 7 bases. The CDR3 is made up of 13 amino acids. V shed 4 bases and J 8 bases; nucleotides not matched to a gene: 7. Per germline, CDR1 ENHRY and CDR2 SYGVKD. CDR3 in amino acids: CAISGTGTEGYTF. The CDR3 DNA follows: TGTGCCATCAGTGGGACAGGTACCGAAGGCTACACCTTC.